Following are 32 T cell receptor beta chains from one sample sequenced in a study of T cell clonality in common variable immunodeficiency. Some clones are missing from TCRdb's copy, which holds only in-frame ones; the method was immunoSEQ multiplex PCR. The sample shows roughly 32,000 clones, none of them appearing just once. Sequencing was done on a sample of peripheral blood mononuclear cells. These receptors were obtained from a person between 18 and 75 years old in good health.

This clone occurred many times. From the germline J gene comes the end of the CDR3, since the read stops 3 residues before it. The chain uses TRBV7-9 and TRBJ2-7, with 7 bases matching TRBD1. The ends lost 5 bases at V and 3 bases at J; junction bases unmatched: 10. The germline V gene has CDR1 SEHNR and CDR2 FQNEAQ (reference sequence). This CDR3 is built from 15 residues. The sequenced part of the CDR3 DNA is TGTGCCAGCAGCCAAACAGGGGATCTCTACTACGAG. This gives the protein CASSQTGDLYYE. The entire CDR3 sequence reads CASSQTGDLYYEQYF. Full variable domain (rest looked up from reference TRBV7-9 and TRBJ2-7): DTGVSQNPRHKITKRGQNVTFRCDPISEHNRLYWYRQTLGQGPEFLTYFQNEAQLEKSRLLSDRFSAERPKGSFSTLEIQRTEQGDSAMYLCASSQTGDLYYEQYFGPGTRLTVT.

About this clone itself: The read finishes 3 residues shy of the CDR3 end, and the germline J gene is used to complete it. The chain combines TRBV11-3 with TRBJ1-2; D is undetermined. The V gene's germline CDR1 is SGHNT and CDR2 YENEEA. Trimming took 3 bases from V and 0 from J, leaving 5 bases between them. There are 13 residues in the CDR3. The CDR3 bases that were read are TGTGCCAGCAGCTTTGCGACTAACTATGGC. It translates to CASSFATNYG. The whole CDR3 is CASSFATNYGYTF.

This clone has only a few counts. From the germline J gene comes the end of the CDR3, since the read stops 3 residues before it. The rearrangement joins TRBV29-1 to TRBJ2-5; D is ambiguous. Per the germline V gene, CDR1 is SQVTM and CDR2 is ANQGSEA. This CDR3 is 12 amino acids long. V lost 3 bases and J 4 bases, leaving 9 bases between the germline ends. The CDR3 sequence is CSVDPTGETQYF. Partial CDR3 DNA: TGCAGCGTTGATCCTACCGGAGAGACC. Filled out from reference TRBV29-1 and TRBJ2-5, the complete variable domain reads SAVISQKPSRDICQRGTSLTIQCQVDSQVTMMFWYRQQPGQSLTLIATANQGSEATYESGFVIDKFPISRPNLTFSTLTVSNMSPEDSSIYLCSVDPTGETQYFGPGTRLLVL.

In this sample, this clone turned up many times. The sequence runs out 3 residues before the end of the CDR3; the remainder is reconstructed from the germline J gene. V is TRBV2 and J is TRBJ1-4, with 8 bases that match TRBD1. The length of the CDR3 is 13 residues. The germline gives CDR1 SNHLY, CDR2 FYNNEI. Unmatched junction bases numbered 6, after V lost 7 bases and J lost 8 bases. The CDR3 here is CASTWQGAEKLFF. The part of the CDR3 DNA that was read is TGTGCCAGCACATGGCAGGGGGCAGAAAAA.

Here the CDR3 reads CASSRGGSNQPAFF. Partial CDR3 DNA: TGTGCCAGCTCACGGGGGGGGAGCAATCAGCCC. This sequence joins TRBV18 and TRBJ1-1, with D possibly matching TRBD1 (5 bases). The CDR3 end is not reached by the read, which stops 3 residues before it; the germline J gene fills it in. This CDR3 contains 14 residues. Germline V gene data show CDR1 as KGHSH and CDR2 as LQKENI.

This clone was detected many times. The CDR3 is cut off 3 residues early in the read; its end comes from the germline J gene. The rearrangement uses TRBV4-1 and TRBJ2-2; TRBD2 matches 9 bases. Losses at the gene ends were 3 bases for V and 1 base for J; bases not matched to a gene: 0. Germline V gives CDR1 MGHRA, CDR2 YSYEKL. The CDR3 runs 15 residues. The DNA read from the CDR3 is TGCGCCAGCAGCCAGCGGGAGGGGAACACCGGGGAG. As protein: CASSQREGNTGE. The whole CDR3 protein is CASSQREGNTGELFF.

This clone occurred many times. The CDR3 end falls 3 residues outside the read, so it is completed with the germline J gene. The chain links TRBV5-1 to TRBJ2-5, with 8 bases that match TRBD2. Trimming took 0 bases from V and 7 from J; bases not matched to a gene: 8. The length of the CDR3 is 15 residues. Germline V lookup: CDR1 SGHRS, CDR2 YFSETQ. The CDR3 here is CASSLDPSGFPTQYF. The part of the CDR3 DNA that was read is TGCGCCAGCAGCTTGGACCCTAGCGGGTTTCCGACC. The complete variable domain, with remaining parts taken from reference TRBV5-1 and TRBJ2-5, reads KAGVTQTPRYLIKTRGQQVTLSCSPISGHRSVSWYQQTPGQGLQFLFEYFSETQRNKGNFPGRFSGRQFSNSRSEMNVSTLELGDSALYLCASSLDPSGFPTQYFGPGTRLLVL.

This clone was detected many times. Read data end 3 residues before the CDR3 end; the end is taken from the germline J gene. The V gene is TRBV19, the J gene TRBJ2-1; D is perhaps TRBD2 (5 bases). This CDR3 has 15 residues. V shed 3 bases and J shed 4 bases, with 13 bases lying between them. The germline CDR1 and CDR2 sequences are LNHDA and SQIVND (reference sequence). The CDR3: CASSIALDSYNEQFF. The sequenced part of the CDR3 DNA is TGTGCCAGTAGTATTGCGTTGGACTCGTACAATGAG.

This clone was counted ten times or more. The read halts 3 residues ahead of the CDR3 end, with the missing end drawn from the germline J gene. The gene calls are TRBV30 and TRBJ2-7; D uncertain. Trimming took off 2 bases at V and 2 bases at J, with 10 bases between the two ends. This CDR3 has 13 amino acids. Germline loops: CDR1 GTSNPN, CDR2 SVGIG (reference sequence). The covered CDR3 bases are TGTGCCTGGAGTCTCGCGTCTACCTACGAG. Its protein product is CAWSLASTYE. The CDR3 reads in full as CAWSLASTYEQYF. Together with reference TRBV30 and TRBJ2-7, the CDR3 gives the full variable domain: SQTIHQWPATLVQPVGSPLSLECTVEGTSNPNLYWYRQAAGRGLQLLFYSVGIGQISSEVPQNLSASRPQDRQFILSSKKLLLSDSGFYLCAWSLASTYEQYFGPGTRLTVT.

Many counts were recorded for this clone. The sequence runs out 3 residues before the end of the CDR3; the remainder is reconstructed from the germline J gene. The V call is TRBV20-1, the J call TRBJ1-1, with a weak D call TRBD1 (5 bases). Germline CDR1 reads DFQATT; CDR2 reads SNEGSKA (reference sequence). CDR3 length: 13 amino acids. V lost 7 bases and J 2 bases, leaving 14 bases between the germline ends. The CDR3 is CSVRGTANTEAFF. Partial CDR3 DNA: TGCAGTGTTAGGGGCACGGCTAACACTGAA.

This clone was observed at least ten times. The DNA read from the CDR3 is TGTGCCAGTAGTGTTAGGGGTTCCTACAATGAG. It specifies CASSVRGSYNE. The CDR3, in full, reads CASSVRGSYNEQFF. V is TRBV19 and J is TRBJ2-1; D possibly corresponds to TRBD1 (5 bases). Coverage ceases 3 residues before the CDR3 finishes, and the germline J gene fills in the end. This CDR3 spans 14 amino acids. V lost 5 bases and J 1 base, leaving 9 bases between the germline ends. Per the germline V gene, CDR1 is LNHDA and CDR2 is SQIVND (reference sequence).

This clone was detected many times. The CDR3 reads CASSEEAGAGGQPQHF. The CDR3 DNA, read in part, is TGTGCCAGCAGTGAAGAGGCAGGGGCGGGAGGTCAGCCC. This chain links TRBV6-1 with TRBJ1-5; perhaps TRBD1 as D (6 bases). From the germline J gene comes the end of the CDR3, since the read stops 3 residues before it. Germline CDR1 MNHNS, CDR2 SASEGT. CDR3 length: 16 amino acids. The V gene lost 1 base and the J gene lost 6 bases, with 16 bases spanning the gap.

By share, this clone ranks as hyperexpanded. The read ends 3 residues early relative to the CDR3; the germline J gene fills the gap. The chain couples TRBV11-2 to TRBJ1-2; a weak D match, TRBD1 (6 bases). Germline V gives CDR1 SGHAT, CDR2 FQNNGV. The CDR3 loop spans 14 amino acids. The CDR3 loop reads CASRSGTLREGYTF. Incomplete CDR3 DNA: TGTGCCAGCAGATCCGGGACACTCAGGGAGGGC.

To note about this clone: The read halts 3 residues ahead of the CDR3 end, with the missing end drawn from the germline J gene. The V call is TRBV7-8, the J call TRBJ1-6; TRBD1 aligns across 10 bases. CDR1 and CDR2 from the germline V gene are SGHVS and FQNEAQ. The CDR3 consists of 16 residues. V shed 5 bases, J shed 5 bases, and the junction held 6 bases outside the gene matches. The CDR3 spells CASSPRGQGDNSPLHF. CDR3 bases read: TGTGCCAGCAGCCCGCGCGGACAGGGGGATAATTCACCC.

This clone was seen ten or more times. The read finishes 3 residues shy of the CDR3 end, and the germline J gene is used to complete it. The sample carries other DNA sequences with the same CDR3. This chain uses TRBV30 with TRBJ2-7; D remains unclear. V lost 0 bases, J lost 3 bases, and 6 bases lay in between. Germline assignment: CDR1 GTSNPN and CDR2 SVGIG (reference sequence). CDR3 length: 12 amino acids. The CDR3 DNA, read in part, is TGTGCCTGGAGTGTACAAGGCTACGAG. Translating gives CAWSVQGYE. The whole CDR3 sequence is CAWSVQGYEQYF.

This clone was found many times. The CDR3 goes on 3 residues after the read ends, and that part is filled in from the germline J gene. V usage is TRBV10-3 and J usage is TRBJ1-3; TRBD1 aligns across 7 bases. The germline gives CDR1 ENHRY, CDR2 SYGVKD. The V gene end was trimmed by 2 bases and the J gene end by 4 bases; junction bases not matched to a gene: 5. The CDR3 runs 15 residues. Partial CDR3 DNA: TGTGCCATCAGTGAGCAGGACAGGCCAGGAAACACC. This encodes CAISEQDRPGNT. The whole CDR3 is CAISEQDRPGNTIYF.

This clone was detected many times. The CDR3 end falls 3 residues outside the read, so it is completed with the germline J gene. The chain carries TRBV20-1 and TRBJ1-6; 7 positions agree with TRBD1. Unmatched junction bases numbered 8, after V lost 6 bases and J lost 6 bases. CDR1 is DFQATT and CDR2 is SNEGSKA in the germline V gene (reference sequence). This CDR3 region has 14 residues. The CDR3 DNA, read in part, is TGCAGTGCCAAGTACAGGGGTCCTAATTCACCC. Encoded protein: CSAKYRGPNSP. The whole CDR3 reads CSAKYRGPNSPLHF.

Ten or more counts support this clone. The read falls 3 residues short of the CDR3 end, and the missing part is taken from the germline J gene. V gene TRBV6-2 or TRBV6-3 combines with J gene TRBJ2-3; D is perhaps TRBD2 (6 bases). Between the trimmed V and J ends, which lost 2 bases and 2 bases, there was a span of 14 bases. Germline V gene lookup returns CDR1 MNHEY and CDR2 SVGEGT. This CDR3 has 16 residues. CDR3 bases read: TGTGCCAGCAGTTACCCAAGACTAGGCGCCACAGATACG. It encodes CASSYPRLGATDT. The CDR3 in full is CASSYPRLGATDTQYF.

This clone was recorded many times. The CDR3: CASSTAGTLNTGELFF. The covered CDR3 bases are TGCGCCAGCAGCACAGCGGGCACCCTGAACACCGGGGAG. The genes are TRBV5-1 and TRBJ2-2; D might be TRBD2 (6 bases). The CDR3 end lies 3 residues beyond the end of the read and is filled in from the germline J gene. The germline V and J ends were trimmed by 4 bases and 1 base, with 14 bases remaining between them. CDR3 length: 16 amino acids. Germline V gene data show CDR1 as SGHRS and CDR2 as YFSETQ.

This clone was counted at least ten times. With the read ending 3 residues before the CDR3 end, the germline J gene is used to fill in that end. This chain links TRBV10-2 with TRBJ1-2, with TRBD1 identical over 9 bases. Germline values: CDR1 WSHSY, CDR2 SAAADI. This CDR3 contains 14 residues. V was clipped by 5 bases and J by 4 bases; unmatched bases: 5. The CDR3 is CASSTGGNSYGYTF. The part of the CDR3 DNA that was read is TGCGCCAGCAGTACAGGGGGCAACAGCTATGGC.

This clone was recorded many times. The CDR3 bases that were read are TGTGCCAGCAGCTTAAGTGATAAGGGAGATACG. Translated, it gives CASSLSDKGDT. From start to end, the CDR3 is CASSLSDKGDTQYF. This chain connects TRBV7-9 to TRBJ2-3; D gene uncertain. The CDR3 extends 3 residues past the end of the read, so its final part is completed from the germline J gene. The CDR3 is made up of 14 amino acids. Germline assignment: CDR1 SEHNR and CDR2 FQNEAQ (reference sequence). V gave up 2 bases and J gave up 5 bases, with 11 bases separating them.

Regarding this clone: Read data end 3 residues before the CDR3 end; the end is taken from the germline J gene. This chain uses TRBV5-3 with TRBJ2-1, with D perhaps TRBD2 (5 bases). TRBV5-3 is an ORF, and what it does is uncertain. CDR3 length: 15 residues. The V and J ends lost 0 bases and 4 bases respectively, with 11 bases between them. The part of the CDR3 DNA that was read is TGTGCCAGAAGCTTGGTCGCGGGCGGGTACAATGAG. Its translation is CARSLVAGGYNE. The whole CDR3 protein reads CARSLVAGGYNEQFF.

This clone was counted at least ten times. The read terminates 3 residues before the CDR3 end, so the remaining end is supplied by the germline J gene. V and J are TRBV5-1 and TRBJ2-1; 7 positions agree with TRBD2. From germline, CDR1 is SGHRS and CDR2 YFSETQ. The CDR3 extends over 16 amino acids. J lost 2 bases, V lost 2 bases, and 7 bases had no gene match. CDR3 DNA (partial): TGCGCCAGCAGCTTTGGGCCTAGCGGAACCTACAATGAG. Translated, it gives CASSFGPSGTYNE. The entire CDR3 reads CASSFGPSGTYNEQFF. The full variable domain, with the rest looked up from reference TRBV5-1 and TRBJ2-1, is KAGVTQTPRYLIKTRGQQVTLSCSPISGHRSVSWYQQTPGQGLQFLFEYFSETQRNKGNFPGRFSGRQFSNSRSEMNVSTLELGDSALYLCASSFGPSGTYNEQFFGPGTRLTVL.

The table lists this clone with many counts. The read ends 3 residues before the CDR3 terminus; that terminus is restored from the germline J gene. The gene calls are TRBV20-1 and TRBJ2-1; 11 bases are shared with TRBD2. Trimming took 6 bases from V and 5 from J; bases not matched to a gene: 6. Per the germline V gene, CDR1 is DFQATT and CDR2 is SNEGSKA (reference sequence). This CDR3 is built from 14 residues. CDR3 loop: CSAPGTSGNNEQFF. CDR3 DNA (partial): TGCAGTGCACCCGGGACTAGCGGAAACAATGAG.

As concerns this clone: The read ends 3 residues shy of where the CDR3 ends; the end is completed using the germline J gene. The chain is built from TRBV11-2 and TRBJ2-2; weak D call: TRBD1 (5 bases). Germline loops: CDR1 SGHAT, CDR2 FQNNGV. The length of the CDR3 is 13 residues. This CDR3 reads CASSFSGANVLFF. CDR3 bases read: TGTGCCAGCAGCTTCTCTGGGGCCAACGTG. The full variable domain, its missing parts supplied by reference TRBV11-2 and TRBJ2-2, is EAGVAQSPRYKIIEKRQSVAFWCNPISGHATLYWYQQILGQGPKLLIQFQNNGVVDDSQLPKDRFSAERLKGVDSTLKIQPAKLEDSAVYLCASSFSGANVLFFGEGSRLTVL.

This clone occurred many times. Read coverage stops 3 residues before the CDR3 terminus; the germline J gene supplies the remainder. The chain recombines TRBV10-1 with TRBJ1-1, with unresolved D. CDR1 WNHNN and CDR2 SYGVQD come from the germline V gene (reference sequence). The CDR3 extends over 14 amino acids. Trimming took off 4 bases at V and 0 bases at J, with 9 bases between the two ends. CDR3 DNA (partial): TGCGCCAGCAGTGCAGCGGGGATGAACACTGAA. It is translated as CASSAAGMNTE. The complete CDR3 sequence is CASSAAGMNTEAFF.

This clone was counted at least ten times. CDR3 region: CASAILAGAEQFF. Incomplete CDR3 DNA: TGTGCCAGCGCCATCCTAGCGGGAGCTGAG. The gene calls are TRBV7-9 and TRBJ2-1; 10 nucleotides line up with TRBD2. The read comes to an end 3 residues before the CDR3 does, leaving the germline J gene to fill in the end. V dropped 8 bases and J dropped 9; count of bases not matched to a gene: 7. CDR3 length equals 13 residues. The germline V gene has CDR1 SEHNR and CDR2 FQNEAQ (reference sequence).

This clone was recorded at least ten times. CDR3 amino acids: CASSQEGVKEKLFF. CDR3 DNA (partial): TGTGCCAGCAGCCAGGAGGGGGTAAAAGAAAAA. This chain connects TRBV4-2 to TRBJ1-4; tentative D call: TRBD1 (6 bases). Read data end 3 residues before the CDR3 end; the end is taken from the germline J gene. V shed 3 bases and J shed 8 bases, with 13 bases lying between them. This CDR3 is 14 amino acids long. Germline CDR1 and CDR2: LGHNA and YNFKEQ.

Remarks on this clone: Sequencing ends 3 residues short of the CDR3 end; the germline J gene provides the rest. The rearrangement joins TRBV2 to TRBJ1-2; 11 nucleotides align to TRBD1. Germline loops: CDR1 SNHLY, CDR2 FYNNEI. The V gene end was trimmed by 9 bases and the J gene end by 6 bases; junction bases not matched to a gene: 9. The CDR3 spans 14 residues. CDR3: CASSGTGGYDGYTF. The part of the CDR3 DNA that was read is TGTGCCAGTTCCGGGACAGGGGGATACGATGGC.

CDR3 amino acids: CASSVHRDNSPLHF. The covered CDR3 bases are TGTGCCAGCAGTGTGCACAGGGATAATTCACCC. V is TRBV2 and J is TRBJ1-6; the D gene is possibly TRBD1 (6 bases). The sequence runs out 3 residues before the end of the CDR3; the remainder is reconstructed from the germline J gene. The CDR3 covers 14 residues. The germline V and J ends were trimmed by 4 bases and 5 bases, with 9 bases remaining between them. The V gene's germline CDR1 is SNHLY and CDR2 FYNNEI. Together with reference TRBV2 and TRBJ1-6, the CDR3 gives the full variable domain: EPEVTQTPSHQVTQMGQEVILRCVPISNHLYFYWYRQILGQKVEFLVSFYNNEISEKSEIFDDQFSVERPDGSNFTLKIRSTKLEDSAMYFCASSVHRDNSPLHFGNGTRLTVT.

This clone was seen many times. The CDR3 end is not reached by the read, which stops 3 residues before it; the germline J gene fills it in. V usage is TRBV5-1 and J usage is TRBJ2-1; 10 nucleotides align to TRBD1. CDR1 is SGHRS, CDR2 YFSETQ, per germline. After removal of 0 bases from V and 6 bases from J, the junction contained 3 bases not matched to a gene. This CDR3 region has 15 residues. The DNA read from the CDR3 is TGCGCCAGCAGCTTGGAGGGACAGGGGCCCAATGAG. Protein: CASSLEGQGPNE. The whole CDR3 reads CASSLEGQGPNEQFF.

The table lists this clone with many counts. The CDR3 extends 3 residues past the end of the read, so its final part is completed from the germline J gene. This chain uses TRBV5-1 with TRBJ2-2; 14 bases map to TRBD2. Germline V gene sequence: CDR1 SGHRS, CDR2 YFSETQ. With 4 bases clipped from V and 7 bases from J, the junction kept 9 bases outside the gene matches. The CDR3 runs 17 residues. CDR3 sequence reads: CASSPGLAGVQGGELFF. CDR3 bases read: TGCGCCAGCAGCCCGGGACTAGCGGGAGTTCAGGGCGGGGAG. The full variable domain, rest sourced from reference TRBV5-1 and TRBJ2-2, is KAGVTQTPRYLIKTRGQQVTLSCSPISGHRSVSWYQQTPGQGLQFLFEYFSETQRNKGNFPGRFSGRQFSNSRSEMNVSTLELGDSALYLCASSPGLAGVQGGELFFGEGSRLTVL.